The rows below give T cell receptor beta chains drawn from one sample of a study of T cell changes during pregnancy in multiple sclerosis. Assay used: immunoSEQ multiplex PCR; TCRdb lists only in-frame clones, some missing. Seen here are tens of thousands of clones, around 90% observed once, and the top ten hold approximately 0.18%. The source material was CD4+ T cells from peripheral blood mononuclear cells, sampled in the second trimester of pregnancy. The receptors originated from a female donor with multiple sclerosis, enrolled in a pregnancy study. The CDR3 runs from the conserved cysteine through the conserved F or W. Each record gives: J gene, D gene, V gene, CDR3 protein. A D gene is named only where the DNA matches it firmly.

j_gene: TRBJ1-1; d_gene: TRBD1; v_gene: TRBV7-3; CDR3aa: CASSQGQGGEAFF
j_gene: TRBJ2-1; d_gene: TRBD2; v_gene: TRBV7-3; CDR3aa: CASSLSSGIYNEQFF
j_gene: TRBJ2-1; d_gene: NA; v_gene: TRBV6-1; CDR3aa: CASSGRTDYSYNEQFF
j_gene: TRBJ2-2; d_gene: TRBD2; v_gene: TRBV6-1; CDR3aa: CASSALAGGANTGELFF
j_gene: TRBJ2-1; d_gene: NA; v_gene: TRBV27; CDR3aa: CASSPPSPWLRYNEQFF
j_gene: TRBJ2-5; d_gene: TRBD1; v_gene: TRBV27; CDR3aa: CASSPGRGRGPETQYF
j_gene: TRBJ1-2; d_gene: NA; v_gene: TRBV30; CDR3aa: CAWSGGGGYTF
j_gene: TRBJ1-2; d_gene: TRBD1; v_gene: TRBV29-1; CDR3aa: CGANRDRGRRGYTF
j_gene: TRBJ1-1; d_gene: TRBD1; v_gene: TRBV5-1; CDR3aa: CASSLQQGRTNTEAFF
j_gene: TRBJ1-2; d_gene: TRBD1; v_gene: TRBV18; CDR3aa: CASSRTGEPSGDGYTF
j_gene: TRBJ2-1; d_gene: TRBD1; v_gene: TRBV5-6; CDR3aa: CASSPGQGRGPRGNEQFF
j_gene: TRBJ2-2; d_gene: TRBD2; v_gene: TRBV10-3; CDR3aa: CAIGRTSGNTGELFF
j_gene: TRBJ2-1; d_gene: NA; v_gene: TRBV7-2; CDR3aa: CASSLAGPISEQFF
j_gene: TRBJ2-5; d_gene: TRBD1; v_gene: TRBV5-1; CDR3aa: CASSLEDRTQETQYF
j_gene: TRBJ1-1; d_gene: NA; v_gene: TRBV2; CDR3aa: CASSVGGNTEAFF
j_gene: TRBJ1-3; d_gene: NA; v_gene: TRBV15; CDR3aa: CATSRNPVGAGNTIYF
j_gene: TRBJ2-1; d_gene: NA; v_gene: TRBV6-1; CDR3aa: CASRGLAGNEQFF
j_gene: TRBJ2-5; d_gene: TRBD2; v_gene: TRBV7-3; CDR3aa: CASSLGAGGGETQYF
j_gene: TRBJ1-4; d_gene: TRBD1; v_gene: TRBV5-4; CDR3aa: CASSPDRAGTNEKLFF
j_gene: TRBJ2-3; d_gene: NA; v_gene: TRBV9; CDR3aa: CASSIVPLGLGADTQYF